This T cell receptor beta chain emerged from a study of regulatory T cells in long-lasting Graves disease (dated by TCRdb to the early 2020s). In terms of the full investigation: Persistent Graves' disease meant more than 5 years of antithyroid drug treatment with TSH receptor autoantibodies that stayed positive. Patients with persistent Graves' disease were compared with patients with newly diagnosed Graves' disease using TCR sequencing and RNA sequencing of peripheral blood. The study was registered as a clinical trial and conducted in China. A total of about 33 samples underwent TCR sequencing, from roughly 13 patients with persistent Graves' disease and around 20 patients with newly diagnosed Graves' disease. Antithyroid drugs had been taken for approximately 10 years on average by persistent Graves' disease patients in the clinical cohort. On the study overall, not on this receptor specifically: The authors noted that the small sample size was a limitation that may lower accuracy. Compared with newly diagnosed patients, patients with persistent Graves' disease had lower TCR Shannon entropy and fewer highly expanded clones, which suggests clonal expansion. Sequencing and analysis were limited to the TCR beta chain. Peripheral blood alone was examined, since thyroid tissue, which constituted the primary lesion, could not be accessed. A larger number of public clonotypes was shared among persistent patients (around 3,000) than among newly diagnosed patients (around 890). TRBV28, TRBJ1-2 and TRBJ2-5 were preferentially used in persistent disease, while TRBV20-1 and TRBJ2-1 were favored in newly diagnosed disease.

This clonotype was found many times. What this receptor recognizes is not known. Within one base of it there is no much larger clone, and no base qualities were kept. From the cysteine through the phenylalanine, the CDR3 covers 15 amino acids. Left in the record is the CDR3 DNA by itself, 45 bases read in frame from the first base. A distance of 11 bases separates the germline ends of V and J, which lose 1 base and 4 bases respectively. Receptors were amplified or captured by multiplex PCR. Sequencing instrument: Illumina HiSeq 4000. To build TCR beta libraries, CDR3 regions were amplified by Arm-PCR using iRepertoire HTBI primers. Before sequencing, the PCR products went through gel purification. Processing in the source paper ran as follows. Gene usage analysis of CDR3 amino acid clonotypes used the roughly 60 TRBV and more than 13 TRBJ segments found across samples. COPE and FqMerger were used to merge the filtered high-quality paired reads into contigs. Contigs were aligned with BLAST to IMGT TRBV, TRBD and TRBJ reference genes, and CDR3 was defined per IMGT. Any clonotype with a frequency above 0.1% was classified as a highly expanded clone. Shannon entropy served as the measure of repertoire diversity, while the Gini coefficient captured V-J evenness. A clonotype was considered public if more than one individual shared it. The public reads were reprocessed in TCRdb via fastp at Q25 and MiXCR, keeping in-frame beta chains. Rows merge per CDR3 protein into single entries with the most common DNA and genes. TCRdb assigned the V and J calls; the authors' analysis was not used. The table for this sample lists roughly 300,000 distinct CDR3 sequences; approximately 20% of them were counted only once. The top ten hold roughly three fifths of the sample.

The time point label here, explained by the study, means: persistent/refractory GD, antithyroid drugs over 5 years with positive TRAb. For both TCR sequencing and RNA sequencing, RNA was extracted from PBMCs using TRIzol. The diagnosis of Graves' disease was made according to American Thyroid Association guidelines. Patients were recruited from an endocrinology department in Xi'an, China. Each patient gave roughly 10 milliliters of peripheral blood, collected in an EDTA anticoagulant tube. Ficoll Paque Plus density gradient separation was used to isolate PBMCs, and no further T cell sorting was done. An Agilent 2100 Bioanalyzer and agarose gel were used to check RNA quality, while a NanoDrop 2000 measured RNA concentration.

The rearranged segments are TRBV12-3 or TRBV12-4 and TRBJ1-3; the D region possibly corresponds to TRBD1 (5 bases align). This receptor was taken from a female donor with Graves disease. Sequenced here: peripheral blood mononuclear cells (PBMCs), sampled when the disease was refractory, from a patient treated with antithyroid drugs. The CDR3 region reads CASSLEQGWGNTIYF. Here is the DNA: TGTGCCAGCAGTTTAGAGCAGGGATGGGGAAACACCATATATTTT.